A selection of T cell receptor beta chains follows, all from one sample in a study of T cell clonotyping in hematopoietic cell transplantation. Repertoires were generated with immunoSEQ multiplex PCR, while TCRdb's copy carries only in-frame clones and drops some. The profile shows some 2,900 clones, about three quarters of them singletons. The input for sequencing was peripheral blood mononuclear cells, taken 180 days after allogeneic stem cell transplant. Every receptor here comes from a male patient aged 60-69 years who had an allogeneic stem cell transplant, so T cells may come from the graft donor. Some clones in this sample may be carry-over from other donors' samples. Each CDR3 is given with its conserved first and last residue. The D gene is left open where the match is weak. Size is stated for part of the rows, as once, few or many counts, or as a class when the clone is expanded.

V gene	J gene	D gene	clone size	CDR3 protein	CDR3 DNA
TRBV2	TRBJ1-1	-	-	CASSESEVPPNTEAFF	TGTGCCAGCAGTGAATCGGAGGTCCCCCCAAACACTGAAGCTTTCTTT
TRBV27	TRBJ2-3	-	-	CASGEPLGRDTQYF	TGTGCCAGCGGAGAACCTCTGGGGCGAGATACGCAGTATTTT
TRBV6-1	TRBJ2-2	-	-	CASRGVTGELFF	TGTGCCAGCAGAGGGGTAACCGGGGAGCTGTTTTTT
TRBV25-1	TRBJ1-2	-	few	CASSDFRGRLGGYTF	TGTGCCAGCAGTGATTTTAGGGGAAGGTTGGGTGGCTACACCTTC
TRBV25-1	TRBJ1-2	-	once	CASRAGDYGYTF	TGTGCCAGCAGAGCAGGGGACTATGGCTACACCTTC
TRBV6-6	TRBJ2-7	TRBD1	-	CASRSRGPGEQYF	TGTGCCAGCAGGTCGAGGGGGCCGGGAGAGCAGTACTTC
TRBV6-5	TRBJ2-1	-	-	CASSSDPFSYNEQFF	TGTGCCAGCAGTTCCGACCCATTCTCCTACAATGAGCAGTTCTTC
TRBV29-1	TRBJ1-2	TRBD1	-	CSAQGAGGYTF	TGCAGCGCACAGGGGGCGGGAGGCTACACCTTC
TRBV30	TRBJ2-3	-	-	CAWSGGGGARQQYF	TGTGCCTGGAGTGGAGGTGGGGGGGCCCGACAACAGTATTTT
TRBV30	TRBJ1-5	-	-	CAWSVQNNQPQHF	TGTGCCTGGAGTGTACAGAACAATCAGCCCCAGCATTTT
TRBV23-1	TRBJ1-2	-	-	CAGVKGYTF	TGCGCCGGGGTGAAAGGCTACACCTTC
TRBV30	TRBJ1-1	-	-	CAWSIGAEGTEAFF	TGTGCCTGGAGCATCGGGGCGGAAGGCACTGAAGCTTTCTTT
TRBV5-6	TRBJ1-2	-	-	CASRSIGRNYGYTF	TGTGCCAGCAGGTCAATCGGGCGGAACTATGGCTACACCTTC
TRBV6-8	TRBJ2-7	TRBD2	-	CASSLGPGTIYYEQYF	TGTGCCAGCAGTTTGGGACCCGGGACTATCTACTACGAGCAGTACTTC
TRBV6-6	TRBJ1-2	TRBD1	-	CASSGGTGHGYTF	TGTGCCAGCAGTGGCGGGACAGGGCATGGCTACACCTTC
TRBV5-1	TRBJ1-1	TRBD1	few	CASSWTGVTEAFF	TGCGCCAGCAGTTGGACAGGGGTCACTGAAGCTTTCTTT
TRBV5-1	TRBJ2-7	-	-	CASSLEGSYFEEQYF	TGCGCCAGCAGCTTGGAAGGTAGCTATTTCGAGGAGCAGTACTTC
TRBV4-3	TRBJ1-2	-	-	CASSLDSSLNYGYTF	TGCGCCAGCAGCCTCGACAGTTCCCTTAACTATGGCTACACCTTC
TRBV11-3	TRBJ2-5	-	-	CASSLAYQETQYF	TGTGCCAGCAGCTTAGCGTATCAAGAGACCCAGTACTTC
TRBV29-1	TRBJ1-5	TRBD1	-	CSAKLGGSNQPQHF	TGCAGCGCCAAGTTAGGGGGCAGCAATCAGCCCCAGCATTTT
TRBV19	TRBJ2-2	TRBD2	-	CASSILLTSPGELFF	TGTGCCAGTAGTATTCTGTTGACTAGCCCCGGGGAGCTGTTTTTT
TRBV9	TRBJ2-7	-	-	CASTRNPSSYEQYF	TGTGCCAGCACCCGAAATCCGAGCTCCTACGAGCAGTACTTC
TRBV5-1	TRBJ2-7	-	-	CASSFDLPGYEQYF	TGCGCCAGCAGCTTCGACCTCCCAGGCTACGAGCAGTACTTC
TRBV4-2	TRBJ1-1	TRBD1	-	CASSQLPGQEVEAFF	TGTGCCAGCAGCCAACTCCCCGGACAGGAGGTTGAAGCTTTCTTT
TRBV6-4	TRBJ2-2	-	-	CAVGDNTGELFF	TGTGCCGTAGGAGATAACACCGGGGAGCTGTTTTTT
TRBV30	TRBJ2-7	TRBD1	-	CAWTGTEEQYF	TGTGCCTGGACCGGGACAGAAGAGCAGTACTTC
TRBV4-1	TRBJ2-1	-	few	CASSQLETASHSYNEQFF	TGCGCCAGCAGCCAACTAGAGACAGCGAGCCACTCCTACAATGAGCAGTTCTTC
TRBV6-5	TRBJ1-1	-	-	CASGPGIAFF	TGTGCCAGTGGGCCAGGGATCGCTTTCTTT
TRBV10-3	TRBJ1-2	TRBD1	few	CATREGQAEYGYTF	TGTGCCACGAGGGAGGGACAGGCAGAGTATGGCTACACCTTC
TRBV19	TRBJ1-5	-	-	CASSKQGKRADQPQHF	TGTGCCAGTAGTAAACAGGGAAAAAGGGCCGATCAGCCCCAGCATTTT
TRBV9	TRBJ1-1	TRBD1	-	CASSVGTGTEAFF	TGTGCCAGCAGCGTGGGGACAGGCACTGAAGCTTTCTTT
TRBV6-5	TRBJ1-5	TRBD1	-	CASSSDRRDQPQHF	TGTGCCAGCAGTTCGGACAGGCGCGATCAGCCCCAGCATTTT
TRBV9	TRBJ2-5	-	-	CASSAGGPARSQYF	TGTGCCAGCAGCGCGGGGGGCCCGGCCCGGAGCCAGTACTTC
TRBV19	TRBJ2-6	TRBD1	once	CASSPLPGQGAPGANVLTF	TGTGCCAGTAGTCCCCTTCCGGGACAGGGGGCGCCTGGGGCCAACGTCCTGACTTTC
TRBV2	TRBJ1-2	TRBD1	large	CASSVGQKIFYGYTF	TGTGCCAGCAGTGTGGGACAGAAGATATTCTATGGCTACACCTTC
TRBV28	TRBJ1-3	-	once	CASSLPKRGHLDSGNTIYF	TGTGCCAGCAGTTTGCCGAAACGGGGGCACCTCGACTCTGGAAACACCATATATTTT
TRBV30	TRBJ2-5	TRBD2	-	CAWSPLAGGRAKRETQYF	TGTGCCTGGTCGCCTCTAGCGGGAGGGAGAGCTAAGAGGGAGACCCAGTACTTC
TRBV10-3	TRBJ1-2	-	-	CAISREAGTYGYTF	TGTGCCATCAGTCGTGAGGCCGGGACCTATGGCTACACCTTC
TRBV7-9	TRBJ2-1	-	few	CASSSALGGNEQFF	TGTGCCAGCAGCTCGGCCTTGGGCGGGAATGAGCAGTTCTTC
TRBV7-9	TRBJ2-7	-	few	CASSSPDGKQYF	TGTGCCAGCAGCTCGCCCGACGGTAAGCAGTACTTC
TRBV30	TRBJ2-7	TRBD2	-	CAGRLAGFRSYEQYF	TGTGCCGGACGACTAGCGGGATTTCGGTCCTACGAGCAGTACTTC
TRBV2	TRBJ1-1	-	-	CAVSRVAATEAFF	TGTGCCGTCTCGAGGGTGGCAGCCACTGAAGCTTTCTTT
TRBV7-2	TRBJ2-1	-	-	CASSLVASSYNEQFF	TGTGCCAGCAGCTTAGTGGCGAGCTCCTACAATGAGCAGTTCTTC
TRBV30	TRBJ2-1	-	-	CAWSVRVGQFF	TGTGCCTGGAGTGTACGGGTAGGCCAGTTCTTC
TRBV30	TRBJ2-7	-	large	CAWSARFPYEQYF	TGTGCCTGGAGTGCCAGGTTCCCCTACGAGCAGTACTTC
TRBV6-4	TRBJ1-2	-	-	CASSYAGAVYTF	TGTGCCAGCAGTTACGCAGGGGCGGTCTACACCTTC
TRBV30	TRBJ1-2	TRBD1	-	CAREDQGAWYGYTF	TGTGCCAGGGAAGACCAGGGGGCCTGGTATGGCTACACCTTC
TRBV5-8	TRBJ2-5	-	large	CASSASGDGKETQYF	TGTGCCAGCAGCGCGTCCGGGGACGGAAAAGAGACCCAGTACTTC
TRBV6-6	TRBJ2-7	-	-	CASSYTDSRIYEQYF	TGTGCCAGCAGTTACACGGACAGCAGGATCTACGAGCAGTACTTC
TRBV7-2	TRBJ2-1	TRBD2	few	CASGLLATYNEQFF	TGTGCCAGCGGACTACTAGCGACCTACAATGAGCAGTTCTTC
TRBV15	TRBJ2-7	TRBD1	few	CATSRGQGAREQYF	TGTGCCACCAGCAGAGGCCAGGGGGCGCGGGAGCAGTACTTC
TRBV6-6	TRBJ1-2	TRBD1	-	CASIRGQNYGYTF	TGTGCCAGCATCCGGGGACAGAACTATGGCTACACCTTC